A single sample is the source of the 10 T cell receptor beta chains below, sequenced in a study of cytomegalovirus exposure and HLA in healthy donors. Profiling relied on immunoSEQ multiplex PCR, and the TCRdb table lists in-frame clones only, not all of them. The sample has 250,000 to 300,000 clones; roughly 90% are singletons. The sample taken for sequencing was PBMCs. The receptors were gathered from a woman under 30 in good health and CMV-seronegative.

The chain uses TRBV29-1 and TRBJ2-2; perhaps TRBD1 as D (7 bases). The V gene's germline CDR1 is SQVTM and CDR2 ANQGSEA. There are 14 residues in the CDR3. Trimming took off 5 bases at V and 1 base at J, with 11 bases between the two ends. The DNA of the CDR3 is TGCAGCGTTCGGCAGGGGGGGAACACCGGGGAGCTGTTTTTT. This codes for CSVRQGGNTGELFF.

The rearrangement uses TRBV28 and TRBJ1-2; tentatively, D is TRBD1 (6 bases). Germline CDR1 is MDHEN and CDR2 is SYDVKM. CDR3 size: 14 residues. Trimming took 4 bases from V and 4 from J, leaving 13 bases between them. The CDR3 DNA sequence: TGTGCCAGCAGTTCCGGGACACTATCCTATGGCTACACCTTC. Residues: CASSSGTLSYGYTF.

The V and J genes are TRBV6-1 and TRBJ2-1, with 7 bases fitting TRBD1. The CDR3 covers 13 residues. The ends lost 3 bases at V and 8 bases at J; junction bases unmatched: 4. Germline values: CDR1 MNHNS, CDR2 SASEGT. The CDR3 spells CASSETGIDEQFF. The DNA of the CDR3 is TGTGCCAGCAGTGAGACAGGGATCGATGAGCAGTTCTTC.

The genes are TRBV4-1 and TRBJ2-1, with TRBD2 matching 7 bases. The junction had 11 bases not matched to a gene; V was cut back by 4 bases and J by 5 bases. The CDR3 length is 16 residues. Looked up from germline, CDR1 is MGHRA and CDR2 is YSYEKL. The CDR3 sequence is CASSPFPSGANNEQFF. CDR3 coding DNA: TGCGCCAGCAGCCCCTTCCCGAGCGGGGCTAACAATGAGCAGTTCTTC.

The chain couples TRBV28 to TRBJ1-2, with TRBD1 matching 9 bases. Trimming removed 4 bases from V and 4 bases from J; junction bases left unmatched: 10. This CDR3 is built from 16 residues. Germline V gene data show CDR1 as MDHEN and CDR2 as SYDVKM. The CDR3 reads CASSSTSGDRAYGYTF. CDR3 bases: TGTGCCAGCAGTTCCACCTCCGGGGACAGGGCCTATGGCTACACCTTC.

The V gene is TRBV28, the J gene TRBJ1-5; 8 bases are shared with TRBD1. In germline, CDR1 is MDHEN, CDR2 SYDVKM. The CDR3 sequence is 15 residues long. V lost 6 bases to trimming and J lost 2 bases; unmatched junction nucleotides: 6. CDR3 loop: CASRTGVSGNQPQHF. The CDR3 DNA is TGTGCCAGCAGGACAGGGGTCTCGGGCAATCAGCCCCAGCATTTT.

In this sample, this clone turned up a few times. The CDR3 DNA sequence: TGTGCCAGTAGTCACAGTATTGACTATGGCTACACCTTC. Amino acids: CASSHSIDYGYTF. This rearrangement joins TRBV19 to TRBJ1-2; no clear D. Trimming shortened V by 5 bases and J by 3 bases, and 10 bases separated the two germline ends. Germline CDR1 LNHDA, CDR2 SQIVND (reference sequence). This CDR3 is 13 amino acids long.

The CDR3 region has the DNA TGTGCCAGCAGCGCCCGGGGGAAAGGAAACACCATATATTTT. Its protein product is CASSARGKGNTIYF. The chain has TRBV9 and TRBJ1-3; tentatively, D is TRBD1 (5 bases). The V end was cut by 3 bases, the J end by 4 bases, with 11 bases between. CDR3 size: 14 residues. CDR1 is SGDLS, CDR2 YYNGEE, per germline.

As DNA, the CDR3 is TGTGCCAGCAGTGGGACAGATGAAGCTTTCTTT. It yields the protein CASSGTDEAFF. The chain combines TRBV6-5 with TRBJ1-1; 7 positions agree with TRBD1. This CDR3 has 11 residues. Per germline, CDR1 MNHEY and CDR2 SVGAGI. Trimming at V came to 5 bases and at J to 7 bases, leaving 1 base not matched to a gene.

The V gene is TRBV11-2, the J gene TRBJ1-5; D possibly corresponds to TRBD1 (5 bases). Deletions cut 4 bases from V and 5 bases from J, with 9 bases between. This CDR3 is 13 amino acids long. Germline-derived CDR1 and CDR2 are SGHAT and FQNNGV. CDR3 residues: CASSSRGDQPQHF. In nucleotides, the CDR3 is TGTGCCAGCAGCTCTCGGGGGGATCAGCCCCAGCATTTT. The complete variable domain, with remaining parts taken from reference TRBV11-2 and TRBJ1-5, reads EAGVAQSPRYKIIEKRQSVAFWCNPISGHATLYWYQQILGQGPKLLIQFQNNGVVDDSQLPKDRFSAERLKGVDSTLKIQPAKLEDSAVYLCASSSRGDQPQHFGDGTRLSIL.